Sequencing of this T cell receptor beta chain was carried out in a study of OX40 agonist ivuxolimab in advanced cancers. Overall study context: Patients were treated with ivuxolimab, an agonistic anti-OX40 (CD134) antibody.

Libraries were prepared by immunoSEQ multiplex PCR; TCRdb keeps only in-frame clonotypes and omits some of them. In the table there are about 11,000 clones, 65% to 85% of which are singletons. CDR3 length: 15 amino acids. The germline V gene has CDR1 ENHRY and CDR2 SYGVKD. The V end lost 3 bases, the J end lost 5 bases, and 14 bases lay between the germline ends. The chain employs TRBV10-3 and TRBJ1-5; maybe TRBD1 (6 bases). This TCR was recovered from an adult with an advanced solid tumor such as melanoma, head and neck, liver or kidney cancer. The input for sequencing was CD4+ or CD8+ T cells sorted from blood, taken in a trial of the OX40 agonist ivuxolimab. The CDR3 bases are TGTGCCATCAGTGATCGGGACAAGAGTTATCAGCCCCAGCATTTT. Its protein is CAISDRDKSYQPQHF.